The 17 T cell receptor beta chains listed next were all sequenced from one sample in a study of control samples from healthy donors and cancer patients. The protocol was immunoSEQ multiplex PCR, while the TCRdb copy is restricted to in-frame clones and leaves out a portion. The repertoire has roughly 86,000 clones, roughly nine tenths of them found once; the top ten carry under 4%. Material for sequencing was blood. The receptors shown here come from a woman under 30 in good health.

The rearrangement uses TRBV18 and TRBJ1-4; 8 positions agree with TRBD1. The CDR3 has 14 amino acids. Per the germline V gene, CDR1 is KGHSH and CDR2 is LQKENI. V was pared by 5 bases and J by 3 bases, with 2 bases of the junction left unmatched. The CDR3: CASSKDRANEKLFF. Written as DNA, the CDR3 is TGTGCCAGCTCAAAGGACAGGGCTAATGAAAAACTGTTTTTT.

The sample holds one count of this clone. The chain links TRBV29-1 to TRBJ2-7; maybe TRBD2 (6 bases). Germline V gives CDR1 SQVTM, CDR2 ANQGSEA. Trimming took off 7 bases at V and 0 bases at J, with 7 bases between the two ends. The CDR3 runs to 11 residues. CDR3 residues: CSAGVSYEQYF. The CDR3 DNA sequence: TGCAGCGCGGGGGTCTCCTACGAGCAGTACTTC.

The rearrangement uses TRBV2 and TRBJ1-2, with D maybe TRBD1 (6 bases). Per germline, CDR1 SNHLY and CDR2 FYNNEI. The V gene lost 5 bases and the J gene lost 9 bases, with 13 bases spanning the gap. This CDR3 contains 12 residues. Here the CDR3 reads CASSTGFSSYTF. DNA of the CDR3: TGTGCCAGCAGTACAGGGTTTAGTAGCTACACCTTC.

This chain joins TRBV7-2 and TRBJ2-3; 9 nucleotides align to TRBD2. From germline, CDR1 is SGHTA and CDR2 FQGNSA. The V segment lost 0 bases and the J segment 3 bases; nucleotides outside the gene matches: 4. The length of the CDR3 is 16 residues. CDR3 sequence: CASSLAFSGGTDTQYF. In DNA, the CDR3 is TGTGCCAGCAGCTTAGCGTTTAGCGGGGGAACAGATACGCAGTATTTT. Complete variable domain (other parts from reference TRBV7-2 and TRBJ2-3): GAGVSQSPSNKVTEKGKDVELRCDPISGHTALYWYRQSLGQGLEFLIYFQGNSAPDKSGLPSDRFSAERTGGSVSTLTIQRTQQEDSAVYLCASSLAFSGGTDTQYFGPGTRLTVL.

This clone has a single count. The CDR3 nucleotides are TGTGCCAGCTCACCACCGGTATCCTGGGCCGAGCAGTACTTC. It codes for CASSPPVSWAEQYF. The rearrangement joins TRBV18 to TRBJ2-7; no definite D call. CDR1 and CDR2 from the germline V gene are KGHSH and LQKENI. The germline V and J ends were trimmed by 0 bases and 6 bases, with 12 bases remaining between them. The CDR3 runs to 14 residues.

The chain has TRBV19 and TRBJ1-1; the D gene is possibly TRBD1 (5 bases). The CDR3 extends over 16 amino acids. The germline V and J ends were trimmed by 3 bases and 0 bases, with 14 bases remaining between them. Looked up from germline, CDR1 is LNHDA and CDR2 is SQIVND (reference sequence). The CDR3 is CASSMMAGQVNTEAFF. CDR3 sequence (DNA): TGTGCCAGTAGTATGATGGCAGGGCAGGTGAACACTGAAGCTTTCTTT.

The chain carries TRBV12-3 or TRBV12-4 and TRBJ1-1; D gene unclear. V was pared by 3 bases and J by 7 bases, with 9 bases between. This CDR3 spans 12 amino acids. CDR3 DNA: TGTGCCAGCAGTTTTGGGAGGTTTGAAGCTTTCTTT. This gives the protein CASSFGRFEAFF.

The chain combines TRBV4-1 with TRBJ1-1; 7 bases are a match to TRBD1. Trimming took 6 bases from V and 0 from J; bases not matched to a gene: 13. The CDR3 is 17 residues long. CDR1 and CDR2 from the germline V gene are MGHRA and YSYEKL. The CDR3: CASSSGTVGIMNTEAFF. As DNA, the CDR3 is TGCGCCAGCAGTTCCGGGACAGTTGGAATCATGAACACTGAAGCTTTCTTT.

CDR3 residues: CASSLAFREERENGYTF. The CDR3 coding sequence is TGTGCCAGCAGCTTGGCCTTCAGGGAGGAGCGAGAAAATGGCTACACCTTC. V gene TRBV5-6 combines with J gene TRBJ1-2; the D gene is possibly TRBD1 (5 bases). Germline V gives CDR1 SGHDT, CDR2 YYEEEE. The CDR3 length is 17 residues. The V and J ends lost 0 bases and 6 bases respectively, with 21 bases between them.

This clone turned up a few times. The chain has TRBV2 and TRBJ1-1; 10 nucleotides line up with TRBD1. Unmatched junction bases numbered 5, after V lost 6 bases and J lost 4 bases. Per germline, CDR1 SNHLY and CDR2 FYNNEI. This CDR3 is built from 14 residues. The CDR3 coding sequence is TGTGCCAGCAGCCCCGACAGGGGGCCCACTGAAGCTTTCTTT. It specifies CASSPDRGPTEAFF.

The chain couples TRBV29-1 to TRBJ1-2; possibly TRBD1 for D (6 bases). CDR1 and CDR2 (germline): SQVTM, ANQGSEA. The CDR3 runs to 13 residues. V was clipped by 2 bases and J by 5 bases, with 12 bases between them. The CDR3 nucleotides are TGCAGCGTTGAACGGGGGGCAGGATATGGCTACACCTTC. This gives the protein CSVERGAGYGYTF.

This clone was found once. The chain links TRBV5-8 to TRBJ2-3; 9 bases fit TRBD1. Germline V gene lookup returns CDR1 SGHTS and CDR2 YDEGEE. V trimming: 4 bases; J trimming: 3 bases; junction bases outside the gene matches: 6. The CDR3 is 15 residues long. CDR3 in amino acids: CASSPGQGKTDTQYF. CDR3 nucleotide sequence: TGTGCCAGCAGCCCCGGACAGGGGAAGACAGATACGCAGTATTTT. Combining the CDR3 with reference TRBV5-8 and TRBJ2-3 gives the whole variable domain EAGVTQSPTHLIKTRGQQATLRCSPISGHTSVYWYQQALGLGLQFLLWYDEGEERNRGNFPPRFSGRQFPNYSSELNVNALELEDSALYLCASSPGQGKTDTQYFGPGTRLTVL.

The CDR3 DNA reads TGTGCCAGCAGTTTACGACAGGGCTACGAGCAGTACTTC. The encoded protein is CASSLRQGYEQYF. The chain has TRBV27 and TRBJ2-7, with TRBD1 identical over 7 bases. The CDR3 length is 13 residues. Trimming removed 2 bases from V and 3 bases from J; junction bases left unmatched: 1. Per the germline V gene, CDR1 is MNHEY and CDR2 is SMNVEV (reference sequence).

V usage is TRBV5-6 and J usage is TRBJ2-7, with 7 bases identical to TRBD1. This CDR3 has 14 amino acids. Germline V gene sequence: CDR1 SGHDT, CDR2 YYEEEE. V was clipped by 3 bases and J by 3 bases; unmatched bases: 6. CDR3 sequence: CASSSRQGNYEQYF. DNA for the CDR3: TGTGCCAGCAGCTCTAGACAGGGTAACTACGAGCAGTACTTC.

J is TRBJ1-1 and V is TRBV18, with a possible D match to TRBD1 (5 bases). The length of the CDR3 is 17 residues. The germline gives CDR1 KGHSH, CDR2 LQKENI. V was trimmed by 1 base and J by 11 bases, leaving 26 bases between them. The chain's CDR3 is CASSPLKRYDREFDAFF. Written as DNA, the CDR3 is TGTGCCAGCTCACCACTGAAACGGTATGACAGAGAGTTTGATGCTTTCTTT.

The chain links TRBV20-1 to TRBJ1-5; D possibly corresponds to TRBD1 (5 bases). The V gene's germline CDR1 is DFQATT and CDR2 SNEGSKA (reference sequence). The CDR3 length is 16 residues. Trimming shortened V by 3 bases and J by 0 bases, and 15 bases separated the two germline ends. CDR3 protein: CSASIQESNSNQPQHF. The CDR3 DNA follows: TGCAGTGCTAGTATACAGGAGAGCAATAGCAATCAGCCCCAGCATTTT.

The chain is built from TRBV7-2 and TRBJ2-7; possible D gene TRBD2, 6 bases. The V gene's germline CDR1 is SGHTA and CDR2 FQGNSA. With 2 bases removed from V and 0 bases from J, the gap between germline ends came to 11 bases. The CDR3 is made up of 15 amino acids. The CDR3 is CASSLIADPSYEQYF. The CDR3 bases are TGTGCCAGCAGCTTAATAGCGGACCCCTCCTACGAGCAGTACTTC.